The text below deals with one TCR beta chain. In its sample, this clonotype was seen many times. No cognate antigen has been identified for it. No quality values exist for individual bases; no much larger clone is one base distant. CDR1 and CDR2 are read off the germline V gene as SGHRS and YFSETQ. From cysteine to phenylalanine, the CDR3 is 14 amino acids long. The entry retains the CDR3 DNA only, 42 bases that are in frame from base 1. V lost 6 bases and J lost 2 bases; the stretch between them is 15 bases long. This entry belongs to a study of T cell repertoires in cytomegalovirus infection (dated by TCRdb to between 2017 and 2020). Describing the broader study: Because public TCR beta signatures pointed to carriage of CMV infection together with the matching HLA type, the HLA type of each donor mattered for the analysis. The paper's findings and limits, for the study overall: The ex vivo response was dominated by HLA-C-restricted CMV-specific TCR beta clonotypes, and the single most frequent clonotype in two of eight donors was supplied by these HLA-C-restricted clonotypes. In both this cohort and an independent cohort of approximately 350 donors, the cumulative frequency of public TCR beta family members distinguished carriers of CMV infection plus the relevant HLA type.

The instrument given in TCRdb is Illumina HiSeq 1500. TCRdb ran its own pipeline on the public reads, namely fastp trimming at Q25 and MiXCR clone calling, and kept in-frame beta chains. Entries are consolidated by CDR3 protein sequence, retaining the most common genes and DNA. The table for this sample lists about 8,000 distinct CDR3 sequences; around 50% of them were counted only once. The top ten clonotypes cover 73% of the sample. The sequenced material came from PBMCs, sequenced either directly or after in vitro stimulation (not recorded which). This TCR was sampled from a human donor in good health (CMV status not recorded). Some clones in this sample may be carry-over from other donors' samples. The sequence joins TRBV5-1 to TRBJ2-7; the D gene is perhaps TRBD1 or TRBD2, as each covers 7 bases. The sequenced DNA: TGCGCCAGCACCCCAGGGGGGGGGCCCTACGAGCAGTACTTC. This sequence encodes CASTPGGGPYEQYF.